Listed below are T cell receptor beta chains from one sample, sequenced in a study of CD8+CD57+ T cells in acquired aplastic anemia. MiXCR, applied by TCRdb to the reads, yields one record per CDR3 protein. This sample has approximately 200,000 distinct CDR3 sequences, with less than 60% found just once. The sequencing input was sorted CD4+, CD8+, or CD8+CD57+ T cells (not recorded which) from PBMCs. The receptors shown here come from a human donor with aplastic anemia. Both conserved end residues are part of each CDR3. A D gene is named only where the DNA matches it firmly. For some rows the clone size is stated as once, few or many, or as a class when expanded; others skip it.

D gene: NA; clone size: NA; V gene: TRBV19; J gene: TRBJ1-1; CDR3 protein: CASSLTFSTEAFF; CDR3 DNA: TGTGCCAGCAGCTTAACGTTCTCGACAGAAGCTTTCTTT
D gene: NA; clone size: NA; V gene: TRBV19; J gene: TRBJ2-2; CDR3 protein: CATRRDRRELFF; CDR3 DNA: TGTGCCACGAGAAGGGACCGCAGGGAGCTGTTTTTT
D gene: NA; clone size: many; V gene: TRBV29-1; J gene: TRBJ1-2; CDR3 protein: CSVAQRLGYYGYTF; CDR3 DNA: TGCAGCGTTGCGCAGCGCTTAGGATACTATGGCTACACCTTC
D gene: NA; clone size: NA; V gene: TRBV12-5; J gene: TRBJ2-7; CDR3 protein: CASGLGGLLTEQYF; CDR3 DNA: TGTGCTAGTGGTTTAGGGGGACTCCTAACCGAGCAGTACTTC
D gene: NA; clone size: NA; V gene: TRBV19; J gene: TRBJ1-2; CDR3 protein: CASSMASRAGGYTF; CDR3 DNA: TGTGCCAGTAGTATGGCTTCCAGGGCGGGTGGCTACACCTTC
D gene: TRBD1; clone size: NA; V gene: TRBV18; J gene: TRBJ2-1; CDR3 protein: CASSPRDSSYNEQFF; CDR3 DNA: TGTGCCAGCTCACCTAGGGACAGCTCCTACAATGAGCAGTTCTTC
D gene: TRBD1; clone size: NA; V gene: TRBV9; J gene: TRBJ1-2; CDR3 protein: CASSAGTGGYGYTF; CDR3 DNA: TGTGCCAGCAGCGCCGGGACAGGGGGCTATGGCTACACCTTC
D gene: NA; clone size: NA; V gene: TRBV20-1; J gene: TRBJ1-1; CDR3 protein: CSATALRQGLPVNTEAFF; CDR3 DNA: TGCAGTGCTACCGCCCTACGGCAAGGGCTTCCTGTTAACACTGAAGCTTTCTTT
D gene: NA; clone size: NA; V gene: TRBV11-2; J gene: TRBJ1-1; CDR3 protein: CASSLDRGSEAFF; CDR3 DNA: TGTGCCAGCAGCTTAGACAGGGGCAGTGAAGCTTTCTTT
D gene: TRBD1; clone size: NA; V gene: TRBV2; J gene: TRBJ1-6; CDR3 protein: CASRSTGGVSPLHF; CDR3 DNA: TGTGCCAGCAGGTCGACAGGGGGAGTTTCACCCCTCCACTTT
D gene: NA; clone size: NA; V gene: TRBV7-9; J gene: TRBJ1-2; CDR3 protein: CASTHGKGRFGYTF; CDR3 DNA: TGTGCCAGCACTCACGGAAAGGGTCGTTTCGGCTACACCTTC
D gene: NA; clone size: many; V gene: TRBV12-3/TRBV12-4; J gene: TRBJ1-3; CDR3 protein: CASVSLQGPGNTIYF; CDR3 DNA: TGTGCCAGCGTCTCGCTACAGGGACCTGGAAACACCATATATTTT
D gene: TRBD1; clone size: NA; V gene: TRBV20-1; J gene: TRBJ1-2; CDR3 protein: CSARRTGASGYTF; CDR3 DNA: TGCAGTGCTAGACGTACAGGGGCGAGTGGCTACACCTTC
D gene: NA; clone size: NA; V gene: TRBV15; J gene: TRBJ1-2; CDR3 protein: CATSRVQWNYGYTF; CDR3 DNA: TGTGCCACCAGCAGAGTACAGTGGAACTATGGCTACACCTTC
D gene: NA; clone size: many; V gene: TRBV10-3; J gene: TRBJ2-7; CDR3 protein: CAISNRSSYEQYF; CDR3 DNA: TGTGCCATCAGTAACAGAAGCTCCTACGAGCAGTACTTC
D gene: NA; clone size: once; V gene: TRBV29-1; J gene: TRBJ1-1; CDR3 protein: CSVEHGRDTEAFF; CDR3 DNA: TGCAGCGTTGAACATGGGAGGGACACTGAAGCTTTCTTT
D gene: TRBD1; clone size: many; V gene: TRBV6-1; J gene: TRBJ2-6; CDR3 protein: CASRTGGGSGANVLTF; CDR3 DNA: TGTGCCAGCAGAACAGGGGGAGGCTCTGGGGCCAACGTCCTGACTTTC